Following are 13 T cell receptor beta chains from one sample sequenced in a study of T-cell memory formation after mild COVID-19. MiXCR, run by TCRdb on the 5' RACE reads, gives a single entry per CDR3 protein. This table has hundreds of thousands of distinct CDR3 sequences, around 17% appearing once. The sample taken for sequencing was PBMCs or a T cell subset sorted from them (not recorded which). These receptors were taken from a man between 18 and 29 years old who had mild COVID-19 (a few samples of this study predate the infection). Cell type and time point are not known.

The V gene is TRBV20-1, the J gene TRBJ1-1; no clear D gene. From germline, CDR1 is DFQATT and CDR2 SNEGSKA (reference sequence). The CDR3 is 15 amino acids. With 5 bases removed from V and 1 base from J, the gap between germline ends came to 17 bases. CDR3 sequence reads: CSARRIDGENTEAFF. CDR3 nucleotides: TGCAGTGCTCGACGCATTGACGGGGAGAACACTGAAGCTTTCTTT.

This clonotype was seen a handful of times. This chain connects TRBV3-1 to TRBJ2-1; D gene ambiguous. The CDR3 length is 13 residues. Germline-derived CDR1 and CDR2 are LGHDT and YNNKEL (reference sequence). The germline V and J ends were trimmed by 4 bases and 8 bases, with 12 bases remaining between them. DNA of the CDR3: TGTGCCAGCAGCCGGTCGGGCTTTTATGAGCAGTTCTTC. It specifies CASSRSGFYEQFF.

This clonotype was seen a few times. V gene TRBV7-2 combines with J gene TRBJ2-2; 9 bases are a match to TRBD1. Germline values: CDR1 SGHTA, CDR2 FQGNSA. V lost 4 bases to trimming and J lost 7 bases; unmatched junction nucleotides: 7. This CDR3 comprises 15 residues. CDR3 protein: CASSYTTGGRGELFF. DNA for the CDR3: TGTGCCAGCAGCTATACTACAGGGGGCCGCGGGGAGCTGTTTTTT.

In its sample, this clonotype was seen a few times. The V and J genes are TRBV5-1 and TRBJ2-4; no clear D. CDR3 length equals 13 residues. Per germline, CDR1 SGHRS and CDR2 YFSETQ. The V end lost 0 bases, the J end lost 8 bases, and 9 bases lay between the germline ends. The CDR3 here is CASSLVPGDIQYF. The CDR3 coding sequence is TGCGCCAGCAGCTTGGTACCCGGAGACATTCAGTACTTC. The variable domain in full, with the rest retrieved from reference TRBV5-1 and TRBJ2-4, is KAGVTQTPRYLIKTRGQQVTLSCSPISGHRSVSWYQQTPGQGLQFLFEYFSETQRNKGNFPGRFSGRQFSNSRSEMNVSTLELGDSALYLCASSLVPGDIQYFGAGTRLSVL.

This clonotype was counted a few times. The rearrangement joins TRBV6-4 to TRBJ2-3; D is possibly TRBD1 or TRBD2 (5 bases each). V gave up 5 bases and J gave up 1 base, with 10 bases separating them. Germline loops: CDR1 MRHNA, CDR2 SNTAGT. The CDR3 runs to 14 residues. The CDR3 sequence is CASSPMGGTDTQYF. The CDR3 DNA reads TGTGCCAGCAGTCCGATGGGGGGCACAGATACGCAGTATTTT.

Only a few counts were recorded for this clonotype. The chain is built from TRBV12-3 or TRBV12-4 and TRBJ1-1; unclear D gene. Trimming pared 7 bases from V and 1 base from J, leaving 10 bases between. The CDR3 is 13 residues long. The CDR3 sequence: CASTLLGNTEAFF. The CDR3 bases are TGTGCCAGCACCCTTCTGGGGAACACTGAAGCTTTCTTT.

This clonotype was counted a few times. This rearrangement joins TRBV7-9 to TRBJ2-5, with D maybe TRBD2 (6 bases). CDR3 length: 14 amino acids. Germline loops: CDR1 SEHNR, CDR2 FQNEAQ (reference sequence). V dropped 5 bases and J dropped 4 bases, with 14 bases sitting between them. CDR3 nucleotide sequence: TGTGCCAGCAGCCCTCGGACGGGACTAGAGACCCAGTACTTC. Encoded protein: CASSPRTGLETQYF.

V and J are TRBV7-6 and TRBJ2-1; 9 positions agree with TRBD2. The CDR3 totals 17 residues. Per the germline V gene, CDR1 is SGHVS and CDR2 is FNYEAQ. Losses at the gene ends were 3 bases for V and 0 bases for J; bases not matched to a gene: 6. The CDR3 loop is CASSFGLAGISYNEQFF. In DNA, the CDR3 is TGTGCCAGCAGCTTCGGCCTAGCGGGGATCTCCTACAATGAGCAGTTCTTC. The entire variable domain, with the rest obtained from reference TRBV7-6 and TRBJ2-1, is as follows: GAGVSQSPRYKVTKRGQDVALRCDPISGHVSLYWYRQALGQGPEFLTYFNYEAQQDKSGLPNDRFSAERPEGSISTLTIQRTEQRDSAMYRCASSFGLAGISYNEQFFGPGTRLTVL.

This clonotype was seen a few times. The rearrangement links TRBV12-3 or TRBV12-4 to TRBJ2-2, with D maybe TRBD2 (7 bases). The CDR3 covers 15 residues. Trimming removed 7 bases from V and 7 bases from J, with 19 bases in between. The CDR3 is CASTPLGGGFGELFF. The CDR3 nucleotides read TGTGCCAGCACCCCTTTGGGGGGGGGCTTCGGGGAGCTGTTTTTT.

The table lists this clonotype with a few counts. This chain joins TRBV7-2 and TRBJ2-3; 9 nucleotides align to TRBD2. The germline CDR1 and CDR2 sequences are SGHTA and FQGNSA. This CDR3 contains 14 residues. V dropped 5 bases and J dropped 6; count of bases not matched to a gene: 6. Here the CDR3 reads CASSLGTSRDTQYF. CDR3 bases: TGTGCCAGCAGCCTAGGGACTAGCCGGGATACGCAGTATTTT.

This chain joins TRBV19 and TRBJ1-4, with D possibly matching TRBD1 (5 bases). Trimming pared 5 bases from V and 4 bases from J, leaving 14 bases between. The CDR3 spans 15 residues. Germline CDR1 and CDR2: LNHDA and SQIVND (reference sequence). The CDR3 region is CASSLRGRLNEKLFF. The DNA of the CDR3 is TGTGCCAGTAGTTTACGGGGCCGTCTTAATGAAAAACTGTTTTTT.

The J gene is TRBJ2-5, the V gene TRBV25-1, with D uncertain. With 1 base removed from V and 4 bases from J, the gap between germline ends came to 7 bases. The germline V gene encodes CDR1 MGHDK and CDR2 SYGVNS. CDR3 size: 13 residues. In DNA form, the CDR3 reads TGTGCCAGCAGTGAATCCGGTCTAGAGACCCAGTACTTC. It translates to CASSESGLETQYF.

The rearrangement links TRBV3-1 to TRBJ2-5, with TRBD1 matching over 9 bases. Germline V gene lookup returns CDR1 LGHDT and CDR2 YNNKEL (reference sequence). V lost 7 bases and J lost 5; bases outside the gene matches: 5. This CDR3 region has 13 residues. CDR3 nucleotides: TGTGCCAGCACCCGGACAGGGGCGGAGACCCAGTACTTC. This codes for CASTRTGAETQYF.